Reported below is one T cell receptor beta chain. No cognate antigen has been identified for it. Base qualities are not provided; no much larger clone lies one nucleotide away. TRB sequencing used genomic DNA with the immunoSEQ assay at survey resolution or the hsTCRB kit. Turning to the authors' computational methods: The immunoSEQ software was used for initial read processing, and the LymphoSeq R package was used for repertoire analyses. Clonality was calculated as 1 minus normalized Shannon entropy, and the Gini coefficient was also calculated for each TRB dataset. To infer phenotypes in unsorted samples, TRB sequences from sorted subsets of the recipient or donor were mapped onto unsorted samples from the same recipient. TCRdb's version of the immuneACCESS table is confined to in-frame rearrangements and falls short of the full clone set. An unresolved V gene accounts for under half of the shortfall where checked; the remainder is of unknown origin. The V and J calls and clone size were taken over from that table, and D and trimming were inferred from the DNA. The sample table holds some 61,000 clones, of which 80% to 95% were seen once. The biggest ten clones account for roughly 3% of the sample.

CDR1 is given as LGHNA and CDR2 as YNFKEQ, both from the germline V gene. The CDR3 starts with the cysteine, ends with the phenylalanine, and has 15 residues. Here the CDR3 DNA is all that survives: 45 bases in frame from base 1. Trimming costs V 0 bases and J 0 bases, and their ends lie 6 bases apart. The data were obtained in a study of T cells after posttransplantation cyclophosphamide (dated by TCRdb to 2016 to 2018). About the full investigation: T cell repertoire reconstitution was tracked by TRB sequencing after myeloablative bone marrow transplantation in which posttransplantation cyclophosphamide was used as GVHD prophylaxis. TRB sequencing was also done on up to about 3 additional blood samples from 2 to 5.2 years after transplant in 3 patients, and on pretransplant blood from a handful of patients. TRB sequencing was performed on blood from all 35 or so PTCy patients with 1-year posttransplant specimens. Antigen receptor sequencing covered samples from roughly 35 PTCy-treated patients and about 17 of their related bone marrow donors. Public TRB sequences were compared against a database of over 3,000 sequences linked to responses to pathogens, tumor antigens, self-antigens and alloantigens. Because TRA and TRB clonality correlated tightly in roughly nine samples, the subsequent TCR analyses were limited to TRB only. Beyond this particular receptor, the publication reports: The TRB repertoires of T cells infiltrating skin or GI tract showed only limited overlap with the TRB repertoires of T cells in blood. Donor-recipient similarity was low at 1-2 months but increased during the first year, and donor CD8+ memory clones often dominated later blood repertoires. Across 45 to 50 patients, TRB clonality was highly associated with recipient CMV seropositivity and CMV reactivation, and PTCy diversity was similar to diversity in CNI/methotrexate controls.

Peripheral blood samples were provided by related bone marrow donors on the day of marrow donation. Mononuclear cells from peripheral blood and bone marrow were separated by Ficoll-Hypaque density centrifugation and then cryopreserved. Sequencing was carried out using PBMCs. The receptor chain draws on TRBV4-2 and TRBJ1-5, with an unclear D gene assignment. This TCR came from a woman in her thirties in good health and a related stem cell transplant donor. The CDR3 protein sequence reads: CASSQDWGSNQPQHF. In nucleotide form, the sequence is TGTGCCAGCAGCCAAGATTGGGGTAGCAATCAGCCCCAGCATTTT.